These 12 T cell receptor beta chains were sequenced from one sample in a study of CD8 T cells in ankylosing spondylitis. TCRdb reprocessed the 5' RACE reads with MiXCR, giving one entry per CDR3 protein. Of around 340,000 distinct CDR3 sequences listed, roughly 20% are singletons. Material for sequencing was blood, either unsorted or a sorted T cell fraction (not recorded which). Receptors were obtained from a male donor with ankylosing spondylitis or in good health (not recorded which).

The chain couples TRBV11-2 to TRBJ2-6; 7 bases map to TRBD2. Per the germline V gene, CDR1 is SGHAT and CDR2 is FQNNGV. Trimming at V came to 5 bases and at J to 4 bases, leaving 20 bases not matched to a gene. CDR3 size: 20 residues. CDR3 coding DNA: TGTGCCAGCAGCCCGATCGGCTCTAGCGGTGTTAATACCGGGGCCAACGTCCTGACTTTC. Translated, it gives CASSPIGSSGVNTGANVLTF.

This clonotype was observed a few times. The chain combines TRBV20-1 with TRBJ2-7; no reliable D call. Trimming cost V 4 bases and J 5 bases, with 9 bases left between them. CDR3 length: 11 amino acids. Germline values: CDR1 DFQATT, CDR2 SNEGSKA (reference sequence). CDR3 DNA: TGCAGTGCTATCCTCAGAGACGAGCAGTACTTC. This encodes CSAILRDEQYF.

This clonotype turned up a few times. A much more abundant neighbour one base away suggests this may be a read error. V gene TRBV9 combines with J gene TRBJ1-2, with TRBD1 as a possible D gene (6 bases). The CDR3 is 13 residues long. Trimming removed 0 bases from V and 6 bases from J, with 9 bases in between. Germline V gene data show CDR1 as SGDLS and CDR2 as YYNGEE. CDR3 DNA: TGTGCCAGCAGCGTAGGTGGGGACAATGGCTACACCTTC. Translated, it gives CASSVGGDNGYTF.

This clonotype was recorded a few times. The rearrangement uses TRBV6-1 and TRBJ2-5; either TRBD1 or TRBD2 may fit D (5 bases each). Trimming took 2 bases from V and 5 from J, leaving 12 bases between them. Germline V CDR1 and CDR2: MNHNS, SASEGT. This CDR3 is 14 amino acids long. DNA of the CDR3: TGTGCCAGCAGTGAAAGGTGGGGGTTGGAGACCCAGTACTTC. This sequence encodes CASSERWGLETQYF.

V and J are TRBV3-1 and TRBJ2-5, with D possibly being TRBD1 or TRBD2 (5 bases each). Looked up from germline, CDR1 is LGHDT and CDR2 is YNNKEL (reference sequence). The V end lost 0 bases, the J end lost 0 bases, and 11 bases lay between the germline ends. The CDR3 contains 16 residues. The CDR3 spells CASSQDPWGYQETQYF. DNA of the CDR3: TGTGCCAGCAGCCAAGACCCCTGGGGGTACCAAGAGACCCAGTACTTC.

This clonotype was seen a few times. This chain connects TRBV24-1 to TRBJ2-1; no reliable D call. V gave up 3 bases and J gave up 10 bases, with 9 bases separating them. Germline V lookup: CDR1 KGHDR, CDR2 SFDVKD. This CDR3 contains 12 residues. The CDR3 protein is CATSDLSWEQFF. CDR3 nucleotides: TGTGCCACCAGTGATCTTAGTTGGGAGCAGTTCTTC.

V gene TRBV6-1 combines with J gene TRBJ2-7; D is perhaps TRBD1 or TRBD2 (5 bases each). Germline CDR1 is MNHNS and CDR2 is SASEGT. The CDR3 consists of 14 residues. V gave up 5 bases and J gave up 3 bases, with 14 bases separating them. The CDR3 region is CASSPGLGLYEQYF. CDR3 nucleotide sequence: TGTGCCAGCAGTCCAGGGCTTGGACTCTACGAGCAGTACTTC.

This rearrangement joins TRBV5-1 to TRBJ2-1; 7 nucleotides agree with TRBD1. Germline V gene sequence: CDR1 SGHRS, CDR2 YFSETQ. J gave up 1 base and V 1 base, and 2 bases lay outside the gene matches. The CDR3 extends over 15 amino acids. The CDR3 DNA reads TGCGCCAGCAGCTTGACGACAGGGTCCTACAATGAGCAGTTCTTC. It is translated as CASSLTTGSYNEQFF. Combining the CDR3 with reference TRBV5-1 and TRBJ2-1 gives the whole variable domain KAGVTQTPRYLIKTRGQQVTLSCSPISGHRSVSWYQQTPGQGLQFLFEYFSETQRNKGNFPGRFSGRQFSNSRSEMNVSTLELGDSALYLCASSLTTGSYNEQFFGPGTRLTVL.

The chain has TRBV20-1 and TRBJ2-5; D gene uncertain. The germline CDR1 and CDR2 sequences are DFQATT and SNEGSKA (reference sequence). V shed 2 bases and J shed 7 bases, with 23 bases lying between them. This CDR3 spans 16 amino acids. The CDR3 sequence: CSARPSLRTVELTQYF. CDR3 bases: TGCAGTGCTAGACCTTCCCTGAGGACGGTGGAATTGACCCAGTACTTC.

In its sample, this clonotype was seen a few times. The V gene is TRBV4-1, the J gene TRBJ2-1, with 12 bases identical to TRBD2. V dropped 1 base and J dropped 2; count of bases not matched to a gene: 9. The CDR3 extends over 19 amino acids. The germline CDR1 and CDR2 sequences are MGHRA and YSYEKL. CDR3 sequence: CASSQATLAGGHAYNEQFF. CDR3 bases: TGCGCCAGCAGCCAAGCAACACTAGCGGGGGGACACGCCTACAATGAGCAGTTCTTC.

Here the CDR3 DNA reads TGTGCCAGCAGCACAACAGGGTTCGGCTATGGCTACACCTTC. This encodes CASSTTGFGYGYTF. The chain couples TRBV28 to TRBJ1-2, with D perhaps TRBD1 (6 bases). The V gene's germline CDR1 is MDHEN and CDR2 SYDVKM. There are 14 residues in the CDR3. Trimming removed 6 bases at V and 4 bases at J, with 15 bases between.

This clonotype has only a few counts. The CDR3 sequence is CAISGGTKNSGASTDTQYF. The CDR3 DNA follows: TGTGCCATCAGTGGGGGGACTAAAAACTCAGGCGCAAGCACAGATACGCAGTATTTT. This sequence joins TRBV10-3 and TRBJ2-3, with 7 bases that match TRBD2. With V trimmed by 4 bases and J by 0 bases, 16 bases remained unmatched. The CDR3 is 19 residues long. Germline V gene data show CDR1 as ENHRY and CDR2 as SYGVKD.